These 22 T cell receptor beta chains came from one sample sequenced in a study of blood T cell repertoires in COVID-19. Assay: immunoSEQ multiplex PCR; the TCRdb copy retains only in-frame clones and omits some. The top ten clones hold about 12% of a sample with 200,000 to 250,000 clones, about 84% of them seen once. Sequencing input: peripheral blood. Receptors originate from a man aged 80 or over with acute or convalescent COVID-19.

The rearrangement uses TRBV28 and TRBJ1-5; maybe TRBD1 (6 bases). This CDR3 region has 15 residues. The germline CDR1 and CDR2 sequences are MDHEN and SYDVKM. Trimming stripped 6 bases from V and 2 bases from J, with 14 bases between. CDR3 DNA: TGTGCCAGCAGCGCTGTTCGACAGGGCAATCAGCCCCAGCATTTT. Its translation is CASSAVRQGNQPQHF.

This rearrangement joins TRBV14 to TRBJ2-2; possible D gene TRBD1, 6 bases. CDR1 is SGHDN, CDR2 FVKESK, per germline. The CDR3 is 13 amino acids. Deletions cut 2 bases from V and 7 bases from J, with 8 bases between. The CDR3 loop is CASSQQGIGELFF. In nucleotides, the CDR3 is TGTGCCAGCAGCCAACAGGGGATCGGGGAGCTGTTTTTT.

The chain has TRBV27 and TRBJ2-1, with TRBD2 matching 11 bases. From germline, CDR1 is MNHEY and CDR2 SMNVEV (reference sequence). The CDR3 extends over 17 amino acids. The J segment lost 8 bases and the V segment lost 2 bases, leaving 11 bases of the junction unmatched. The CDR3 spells CASSLLRTSGRLDEQFF. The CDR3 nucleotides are TGTGCCAGCAGTTTACTACGTACTAGCGGGAGACTCGATGAGCAGTTCTTC.

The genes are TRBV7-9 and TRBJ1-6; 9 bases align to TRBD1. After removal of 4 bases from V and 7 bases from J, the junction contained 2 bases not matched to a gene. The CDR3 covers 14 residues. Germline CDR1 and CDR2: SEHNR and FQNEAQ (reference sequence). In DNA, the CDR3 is TGTGCCAGCAGCTCCGGGACAGGGAATTCACCCCTCCACTTT. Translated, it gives CASSSGTGNSPLHF.

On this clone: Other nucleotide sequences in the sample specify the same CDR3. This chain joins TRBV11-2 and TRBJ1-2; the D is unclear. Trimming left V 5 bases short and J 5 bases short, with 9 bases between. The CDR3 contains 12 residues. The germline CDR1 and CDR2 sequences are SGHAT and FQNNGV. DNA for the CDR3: TGTGCCAGCAGCCCCTCGGGTTATGGCTACACCTTC. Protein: CASSPSGYGYTF. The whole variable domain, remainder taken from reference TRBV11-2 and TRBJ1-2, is EAGVAQSPRYKIIEKRQSVAFWCNPISGHATLYWYQQILGQGPKLLIQFQNNGVVDDSQLPKDRFSAERLKGVDSTLKIQPAKLEDSAVYLCASSPSGYGYTFGSGTRLTVV.

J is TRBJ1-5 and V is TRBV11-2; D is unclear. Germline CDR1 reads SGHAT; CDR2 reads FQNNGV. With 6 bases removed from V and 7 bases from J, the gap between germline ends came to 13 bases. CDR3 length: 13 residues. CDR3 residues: CASSLAARQPQHF. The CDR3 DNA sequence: TGTGCCAGCAGTCTAGCGGCCCGCCAGCCCCAGCATTTT. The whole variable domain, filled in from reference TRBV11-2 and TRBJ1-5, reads EAGVAQSPRYKIIEKRQSVAFWCNPISGHATLYWYQQILGQGPKLLIQFQNNGVVDDSQLPKDRFSAERLKGVDSTLKIQPAKLEDSAVYLCASSLAARQPQHFGDGTRLSIL.

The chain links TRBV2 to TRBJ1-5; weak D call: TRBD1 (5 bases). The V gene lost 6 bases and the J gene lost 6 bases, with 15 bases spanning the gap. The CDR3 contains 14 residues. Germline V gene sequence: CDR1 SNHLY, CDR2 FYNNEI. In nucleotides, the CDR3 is TGTGCCAGCAGCGGGGGGGTGGCAAGTCAGCCCCAGCATTTT. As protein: CASSGGVASQPQHF. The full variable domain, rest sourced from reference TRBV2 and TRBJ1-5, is EPEVTQTPSHQVTQMGQEVILRCVPISNHLYFYWYRQILGQKVEFLVSFYNNEISEKSEIFDDQFSVERPDGSNFTLKIRSTKLEDSAMYFCASSGGVASQPQHFGDGTRLSIL.

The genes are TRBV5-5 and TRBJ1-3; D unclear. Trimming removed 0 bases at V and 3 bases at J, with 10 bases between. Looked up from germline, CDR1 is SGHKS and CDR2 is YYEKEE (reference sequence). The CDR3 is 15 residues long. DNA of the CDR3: TGTGCCAGCAGCTTGGTACCATGGAGTGGAAACACCATATATTTT. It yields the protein CASSLVPWSGNTIYF.

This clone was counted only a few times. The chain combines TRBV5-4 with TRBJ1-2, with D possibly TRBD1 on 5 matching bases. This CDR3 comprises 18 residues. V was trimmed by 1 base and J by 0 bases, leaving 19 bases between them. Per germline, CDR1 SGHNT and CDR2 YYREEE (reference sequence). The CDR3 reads CASSLPKGLSSANYGYTF. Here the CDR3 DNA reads TGTGCCAGCAGCTTGCCAAAGGGGCTCTCGTCAGCTAACTATGGCTACACCTTC.

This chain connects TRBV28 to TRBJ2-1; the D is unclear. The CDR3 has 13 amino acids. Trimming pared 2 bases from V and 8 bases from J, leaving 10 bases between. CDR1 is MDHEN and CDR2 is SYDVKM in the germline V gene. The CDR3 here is CASSLGFGYEQFF. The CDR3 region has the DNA TGTGCCAGCAGTTTAGGGTTCGGGTATGAGCAGTTCTTC.

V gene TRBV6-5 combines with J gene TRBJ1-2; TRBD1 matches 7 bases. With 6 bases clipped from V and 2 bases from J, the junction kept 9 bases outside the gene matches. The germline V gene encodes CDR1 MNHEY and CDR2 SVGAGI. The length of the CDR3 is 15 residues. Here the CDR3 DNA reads TGTGCCAGCAGGTCAACAGGGGCCCTGAACTATGGCTACACCTTC. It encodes CASRSTGALNYGYTF.

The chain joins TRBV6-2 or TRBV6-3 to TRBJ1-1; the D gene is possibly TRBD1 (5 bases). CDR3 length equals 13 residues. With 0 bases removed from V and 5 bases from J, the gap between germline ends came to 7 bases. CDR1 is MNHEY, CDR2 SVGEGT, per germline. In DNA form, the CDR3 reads TGTGCCAGCAGTTACTCCCCAGGGACTGAAGCTTTCTTT. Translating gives CASSYSPGTEAFF.

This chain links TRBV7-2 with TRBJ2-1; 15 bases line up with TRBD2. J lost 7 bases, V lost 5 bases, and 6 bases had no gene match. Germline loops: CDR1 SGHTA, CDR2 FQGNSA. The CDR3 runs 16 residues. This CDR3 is CASSTTGTSGRNEQFF. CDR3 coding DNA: TGTGCCAGCAGCACAACCGGGACTAGCGGGAGGAATGAGCAGTTCTTC.

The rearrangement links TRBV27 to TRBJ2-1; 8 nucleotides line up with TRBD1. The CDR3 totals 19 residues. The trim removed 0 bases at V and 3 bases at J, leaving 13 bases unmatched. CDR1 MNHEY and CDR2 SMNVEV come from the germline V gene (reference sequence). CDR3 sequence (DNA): TGTGCCAGCAGTTTATCGACCCGTGGACAGGGAGGTTTCTACAATGAGCAGTTCTTC. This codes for CASSLSTRGQGGFYNEQFF.

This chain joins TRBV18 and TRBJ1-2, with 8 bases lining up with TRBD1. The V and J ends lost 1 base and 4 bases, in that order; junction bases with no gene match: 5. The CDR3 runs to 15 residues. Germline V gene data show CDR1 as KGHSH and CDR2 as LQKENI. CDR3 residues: CASSPRAGGAYGYTF. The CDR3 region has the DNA TGTGCCAGCTCACCACGAGCAGGGGGCGCCTATGGCTACACCTTC.

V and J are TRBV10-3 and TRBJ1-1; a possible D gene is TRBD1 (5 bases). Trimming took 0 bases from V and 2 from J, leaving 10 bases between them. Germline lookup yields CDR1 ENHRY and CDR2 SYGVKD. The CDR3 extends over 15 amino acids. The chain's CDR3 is CAISESGGFNTEAFF. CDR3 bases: TGTGCCATCAGTGAGTCGGGGGGGTTTAACACTGAAGCTTTCTTT.

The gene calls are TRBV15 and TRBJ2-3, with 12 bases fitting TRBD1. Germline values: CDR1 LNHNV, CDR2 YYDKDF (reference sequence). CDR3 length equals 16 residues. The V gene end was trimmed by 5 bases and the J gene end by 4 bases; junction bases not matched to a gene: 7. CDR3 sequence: CATSGGQGARSDTQYF. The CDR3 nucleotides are TGTGCCACCAGCGGGGGACAGGGGGCCCGCTCAGATACGCAGTATTTT.

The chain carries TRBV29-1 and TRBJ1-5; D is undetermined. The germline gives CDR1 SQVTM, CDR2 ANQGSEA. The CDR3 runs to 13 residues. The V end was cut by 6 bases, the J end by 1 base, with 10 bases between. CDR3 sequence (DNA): TGCAGCGTCCTTCAACAGAGCAATCAGCCCCAGCATTTT. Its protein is CSVLQQSNQPQHF.

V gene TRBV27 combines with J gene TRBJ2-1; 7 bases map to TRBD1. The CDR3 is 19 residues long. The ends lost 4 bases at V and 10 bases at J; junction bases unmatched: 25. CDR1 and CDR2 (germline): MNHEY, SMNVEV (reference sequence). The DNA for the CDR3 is TGTGCCAGCAGTTCTAAAGGCGCCGGCCGGACAGGAGGAGAGGGAGAGCAGTTCTTC. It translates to CASSSKGAGRTGGEGEQFF.

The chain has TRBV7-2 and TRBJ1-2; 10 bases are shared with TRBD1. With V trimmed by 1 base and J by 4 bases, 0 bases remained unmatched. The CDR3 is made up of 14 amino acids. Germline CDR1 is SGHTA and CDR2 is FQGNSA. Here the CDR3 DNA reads TGTGCCAGCAGCTTAGGGACAGGGGGCTATGGCTACACCTTC. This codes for CASSLGTGGYGYTF.

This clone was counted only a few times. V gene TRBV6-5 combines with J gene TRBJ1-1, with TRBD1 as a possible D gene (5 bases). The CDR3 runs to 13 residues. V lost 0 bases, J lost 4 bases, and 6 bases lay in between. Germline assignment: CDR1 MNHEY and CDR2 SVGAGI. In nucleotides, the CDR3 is TGTGCCAGCAGTTACTCGACAGCCACTGAAGCTTTCTTT. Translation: CASSYSTATEAFF.

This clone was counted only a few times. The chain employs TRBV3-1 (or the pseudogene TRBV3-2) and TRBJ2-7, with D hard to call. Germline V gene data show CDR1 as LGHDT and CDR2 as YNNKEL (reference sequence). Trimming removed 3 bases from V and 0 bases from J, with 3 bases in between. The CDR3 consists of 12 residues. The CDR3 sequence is CASSQSSYEQYF. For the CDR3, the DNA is TGTGCCAGCAGCCAGAGCTCCTACGAGCAGTACTTC.